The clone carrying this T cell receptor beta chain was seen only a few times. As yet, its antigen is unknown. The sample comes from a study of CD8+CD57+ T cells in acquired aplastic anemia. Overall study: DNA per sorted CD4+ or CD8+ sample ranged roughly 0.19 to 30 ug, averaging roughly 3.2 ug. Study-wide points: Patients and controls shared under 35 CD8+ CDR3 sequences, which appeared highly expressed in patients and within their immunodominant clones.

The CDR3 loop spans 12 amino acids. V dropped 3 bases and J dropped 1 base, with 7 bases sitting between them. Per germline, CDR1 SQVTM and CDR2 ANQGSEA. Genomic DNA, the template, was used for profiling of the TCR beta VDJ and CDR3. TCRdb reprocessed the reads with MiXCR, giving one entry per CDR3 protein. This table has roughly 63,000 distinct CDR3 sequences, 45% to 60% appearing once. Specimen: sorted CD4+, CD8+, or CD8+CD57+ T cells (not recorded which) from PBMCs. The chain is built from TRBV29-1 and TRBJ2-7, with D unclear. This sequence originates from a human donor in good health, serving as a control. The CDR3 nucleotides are TGCAGCGTTGAGGGCCGTTCCTACGAGCAGTACTTC. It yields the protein CSVEGRSYEQYF.